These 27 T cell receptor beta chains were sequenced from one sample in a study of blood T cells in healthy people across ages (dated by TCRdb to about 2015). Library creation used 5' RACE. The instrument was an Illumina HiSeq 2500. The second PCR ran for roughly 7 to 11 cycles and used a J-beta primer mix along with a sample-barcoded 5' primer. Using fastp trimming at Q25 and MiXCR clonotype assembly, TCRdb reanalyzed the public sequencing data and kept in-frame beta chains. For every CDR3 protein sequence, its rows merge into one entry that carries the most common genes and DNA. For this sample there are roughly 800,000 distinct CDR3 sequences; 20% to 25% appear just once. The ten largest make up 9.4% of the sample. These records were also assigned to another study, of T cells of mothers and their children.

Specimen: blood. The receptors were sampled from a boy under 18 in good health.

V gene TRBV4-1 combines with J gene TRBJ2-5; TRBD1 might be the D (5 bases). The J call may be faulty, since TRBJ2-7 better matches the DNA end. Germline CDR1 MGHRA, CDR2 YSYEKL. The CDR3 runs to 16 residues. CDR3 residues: CASSQIDSRPAYEQYF. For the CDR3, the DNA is TGCGCCAGCAGCCAGATAGACAGCCGACCGGCGTACGAGCAGTACTTC.

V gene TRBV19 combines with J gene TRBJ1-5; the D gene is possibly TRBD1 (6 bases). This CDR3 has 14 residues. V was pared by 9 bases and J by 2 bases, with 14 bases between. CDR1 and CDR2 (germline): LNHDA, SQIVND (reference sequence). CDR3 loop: CARRTRGCNQPQHF. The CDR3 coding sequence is TGTGCCAGGAGGACAAGGGGGTGCAATCAGCCCCAGCATTTT.

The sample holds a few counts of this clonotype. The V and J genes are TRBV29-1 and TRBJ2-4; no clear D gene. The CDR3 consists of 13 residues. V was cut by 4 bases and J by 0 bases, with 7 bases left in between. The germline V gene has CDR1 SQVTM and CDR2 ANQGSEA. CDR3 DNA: TGCAGCGTTGCCCTGCTAGCCAAAAACATTCAGTACTTC. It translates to CSVALLAKNIQYF.

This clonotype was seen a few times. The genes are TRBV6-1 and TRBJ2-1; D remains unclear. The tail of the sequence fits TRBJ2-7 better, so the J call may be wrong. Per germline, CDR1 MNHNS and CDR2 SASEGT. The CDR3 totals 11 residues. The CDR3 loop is CASSEQEKQYF. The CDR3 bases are TGTGCCAGCAGTGAACAGGAAAAGCAGTACTTC.

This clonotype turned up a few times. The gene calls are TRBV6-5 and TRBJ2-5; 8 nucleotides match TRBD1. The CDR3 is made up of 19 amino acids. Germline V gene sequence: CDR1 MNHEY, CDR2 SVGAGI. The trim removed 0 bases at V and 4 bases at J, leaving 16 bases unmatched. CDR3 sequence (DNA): TGTGCCAGCAGTTACTCGAGGGGACGTGGACAGGGAATATCAGAGACCCAGTACTTC. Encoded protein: CASSYSRGRGQGISETQYF.

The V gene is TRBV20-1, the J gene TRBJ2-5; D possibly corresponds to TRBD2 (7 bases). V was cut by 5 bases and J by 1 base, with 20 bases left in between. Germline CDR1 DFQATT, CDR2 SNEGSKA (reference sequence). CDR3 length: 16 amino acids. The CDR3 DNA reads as TGCAGTGCTCCACGGCGGGGGCAGGCCATCCAAGAGACCCAGTACTTC. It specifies CSAPRRGQAIQETQYF.

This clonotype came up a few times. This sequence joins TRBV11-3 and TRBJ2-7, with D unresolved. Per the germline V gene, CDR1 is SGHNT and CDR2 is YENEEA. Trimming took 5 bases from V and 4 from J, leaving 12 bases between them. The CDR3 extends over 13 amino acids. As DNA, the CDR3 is TGTGCCAGCAGCCCAGGCATCGGTTACGAGCAGTACTTC. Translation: CASSPGIGYEQYF.

CDR3 DNA sequence: TGTGCCAGCAGGGGCCCCTCGACAGGGAATAATGAAAAACTGTTTTTT. It encodes CASRGPSTGNNEKLFF. The chain employs TRBV2 and TRBJ1-4; 7 bases are shared with TRBD1. The CDR3 extends over 16 amino acids. V was clipped by 6 bases and J by 4 bases; unmatched bases: 11. Germline-derived CDR1 and CDR2 are SNHLY and FYNNEI.

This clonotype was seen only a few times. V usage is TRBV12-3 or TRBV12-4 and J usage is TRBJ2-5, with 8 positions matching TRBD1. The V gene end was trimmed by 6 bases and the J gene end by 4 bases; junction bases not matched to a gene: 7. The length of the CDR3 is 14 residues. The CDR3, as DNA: TGTGCCAGCAGATCGACAGGGGAATCAGAGACCCAGTACTTC. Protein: CASRSTGESETQYF.

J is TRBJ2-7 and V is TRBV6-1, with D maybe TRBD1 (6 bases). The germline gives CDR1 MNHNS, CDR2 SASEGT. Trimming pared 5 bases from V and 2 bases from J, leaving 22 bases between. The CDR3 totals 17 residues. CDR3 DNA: TGTGCCAGCAGTCCACCACCGGGACAAGTCTCGCCCTACGAGCAGTACTTC. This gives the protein CASSPPPGQVSPYEQYF.

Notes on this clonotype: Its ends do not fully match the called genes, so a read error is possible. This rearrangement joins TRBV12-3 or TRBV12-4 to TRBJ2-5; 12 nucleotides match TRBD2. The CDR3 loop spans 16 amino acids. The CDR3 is CASSLEASGRAGEQLF. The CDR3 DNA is TGTGCCAGCAGTTTAGAGGCTAGCGGGAGGGCCGGTGAGCAGCTCTTC.

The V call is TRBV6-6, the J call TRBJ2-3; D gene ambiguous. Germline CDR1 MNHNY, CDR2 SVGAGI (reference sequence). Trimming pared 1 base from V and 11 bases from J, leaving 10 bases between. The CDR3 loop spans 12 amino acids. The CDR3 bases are TGTGCCAGCAGTTACTTTAGTAACGAGCAGTATTTT. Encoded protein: CASSYFSNEQYF.

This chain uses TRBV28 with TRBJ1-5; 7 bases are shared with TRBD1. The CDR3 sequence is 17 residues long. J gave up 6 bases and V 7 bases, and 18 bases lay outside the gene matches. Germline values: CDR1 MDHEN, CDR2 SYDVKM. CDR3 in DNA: TGTGCCAGCACCTCCCTCCGTTTGACAGGGAGTCGTCAGCCCCAGCATTTT. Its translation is CASTSLRLTGSRQPQHF.

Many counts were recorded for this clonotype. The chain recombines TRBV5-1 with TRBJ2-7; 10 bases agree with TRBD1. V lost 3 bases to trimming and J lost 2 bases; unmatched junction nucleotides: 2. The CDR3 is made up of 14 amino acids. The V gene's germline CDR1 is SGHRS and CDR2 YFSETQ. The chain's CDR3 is CASSSGQGPYEQYF. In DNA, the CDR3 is TGCGCCAGCAGCTCGGGACAGGGGCCCTACGAGCAGTACTTC.

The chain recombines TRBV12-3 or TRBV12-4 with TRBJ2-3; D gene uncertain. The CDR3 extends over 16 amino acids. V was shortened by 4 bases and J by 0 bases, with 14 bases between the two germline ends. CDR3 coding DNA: TGTGCCAGCAGTTCGACGGATTTCGTTAGCACAGATACGCAGTATTTT. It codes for CASSSTDFVSTDTQYF.

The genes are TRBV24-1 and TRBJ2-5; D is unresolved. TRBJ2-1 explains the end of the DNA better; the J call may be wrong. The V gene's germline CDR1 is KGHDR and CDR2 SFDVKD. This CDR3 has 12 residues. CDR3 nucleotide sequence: TGTGCCACCAGTGCCCCAGACAATGAGCAGTTCTTC. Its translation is CATSAPDNEQFF.

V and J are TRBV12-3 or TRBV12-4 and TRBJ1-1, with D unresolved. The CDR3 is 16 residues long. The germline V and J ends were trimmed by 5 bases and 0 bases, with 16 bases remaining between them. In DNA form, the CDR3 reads TGTGCCAGCAGTCTCTTTGGGGAAAACATGAACACTGAAGCTTTCTTT. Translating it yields CASSLFGENMNTEAFF.

The CDR3 is CASSPRDREGWNEQFF. DNA for the CDR3: TGTGCCAGCAGTCCTAGGGACAGGGAGGGTTGGAATGAGCAGTTCTTC. The V and J genes are TRBV27 and TRBJ2-1, with 9 positions matching TRBD1. Trimming removed 5 bases from V and 7 bases from J; junction bases left unmatched: 12. Germline V gene lookup returns CDR1 MNHEY and CDR2 SMNVEV (reference sequence). CDR3 length: 16 amino acids.

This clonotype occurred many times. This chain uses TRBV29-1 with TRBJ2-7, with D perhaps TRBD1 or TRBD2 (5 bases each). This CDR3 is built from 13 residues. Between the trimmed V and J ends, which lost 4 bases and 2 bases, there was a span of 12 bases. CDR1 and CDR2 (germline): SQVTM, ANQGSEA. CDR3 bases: TGCAGCGTTGTTCCCGGGACGGCCTACGAGCAGTACTTC. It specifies CSVVPGTAYEQYF.

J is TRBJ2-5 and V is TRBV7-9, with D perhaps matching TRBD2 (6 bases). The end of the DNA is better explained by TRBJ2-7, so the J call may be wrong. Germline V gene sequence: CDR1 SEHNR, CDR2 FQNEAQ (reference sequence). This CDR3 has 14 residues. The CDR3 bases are TGTGCCAGCAGCCCCGACGGGGGTATCTACGAGCAGTACTTC. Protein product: CASSPDGGIYEQYF.

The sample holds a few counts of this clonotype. The DNA for the CDR3 is TGTGCCAGCAGTTTGGCAGGGCGGGCGACCCAGTACTTC. Encoded protein: CASSLAGRATQYF. The J gene is TRBJ2-5, the V gene TRBV27, with D perhaps matching TRBD1 or TRBD2 (5 bases each). Germline CDR1 reads MNHEY; CDR2 reads SMNVEV (reference sequence). The V end was cut by 3 bases, the J end by 7 bases, with 12 bases between. This CDR3 comprises 13 residues.

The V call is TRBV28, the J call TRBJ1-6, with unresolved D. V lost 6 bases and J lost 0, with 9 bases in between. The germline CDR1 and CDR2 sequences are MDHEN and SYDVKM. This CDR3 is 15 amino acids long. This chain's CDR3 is CASSPMSSYNSPLHF. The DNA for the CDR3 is TGTGCCAGCAGCCCAATGAGCTCCTATAATTCACCCCTCCACTTT.

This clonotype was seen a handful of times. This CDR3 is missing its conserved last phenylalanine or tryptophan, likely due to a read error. DNA for the CDR3: TGTGCTAGTGGTTTGGTATGGGACACCGACTCTGGGGCCAACGTCCTGACTTCC. It codes for CASGLVWDTDSGANVLTS. The V and J genes are TRBV12-5 and TRBJ2-6, with a weak D call TRBD1 (6 bases). CDR3 length: 18 residues. CDR1 and CDR2 (germline): LGHNT, FRNRAP. The V end was cut by 0 bases, the J end by 0 bases, with 12 bases between.

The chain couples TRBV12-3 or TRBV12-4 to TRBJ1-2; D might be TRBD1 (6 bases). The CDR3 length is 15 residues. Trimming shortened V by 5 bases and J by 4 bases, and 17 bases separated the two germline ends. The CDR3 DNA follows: TGTGCCAGCAGTCCCACCGGGGGGCAGGTCTATGGCTACACCTTC. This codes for CASSPTGGQVYGYTF.

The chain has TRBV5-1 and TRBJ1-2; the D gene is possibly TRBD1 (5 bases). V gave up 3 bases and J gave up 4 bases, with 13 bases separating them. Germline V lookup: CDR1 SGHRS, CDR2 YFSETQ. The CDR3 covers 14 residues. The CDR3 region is CASSWATETYGYTF. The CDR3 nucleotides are TGCGCCAGCAGCTGGGCGACAGAAACCTATGGCTACACCTTC.

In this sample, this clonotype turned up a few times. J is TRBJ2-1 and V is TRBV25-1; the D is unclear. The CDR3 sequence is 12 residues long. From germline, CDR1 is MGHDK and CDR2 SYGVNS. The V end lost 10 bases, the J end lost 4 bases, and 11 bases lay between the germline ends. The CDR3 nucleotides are TGTGCCATAGATGGCCCTTACAATGAGCAGTTCTTC. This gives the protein CAIDGPYNEQFF.

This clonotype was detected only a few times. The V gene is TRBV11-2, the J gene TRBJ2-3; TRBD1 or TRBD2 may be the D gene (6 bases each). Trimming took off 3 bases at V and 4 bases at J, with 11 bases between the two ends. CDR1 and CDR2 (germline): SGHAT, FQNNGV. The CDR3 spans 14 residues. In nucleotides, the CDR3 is TGTGCCAGCAGCTTCCCACGGGGGCCAGATACGCAGTATTTT. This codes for CASSFPRGPDTQYF.